This T cell receptor beta chain was recovered during a study of early T cells in non-severe SARS-CoV-2 infection. About the research overall: Sequencing of bulk RNA from unsorted whole blood was done, without chain pairing. Findings of the study overall: The study's VDJdb matching favored anti-spike CD8 responses and missed private and CD4 specificities.

On this clonotype: Its target is not known.

TCRdb fed the 5' RACE reads into MiXCR, producing one record per CDR3 protein. The top ten hold around 4.3% of the sample, which has 98,000 or so distinct CDR3 sequences, roughly 12% seen once. V trimming: 1 base; J trimming: 4 bases; junction bases outside the gene matches: 5. Germline CDR1 reads SGHVS; CDR2 reads FNYEAQ. The CDR3 covers 16 residues. The sequenced sample was whole blood, obtained at baseline. This sequence was found in an adult who was a healthcare worker with PCR-confirmed SARS-CoV-2 infection or an uninfected control (not recorded which). The chain carries TRBV7-6 and TRBJ2-7; 12 bases map to TRBD2. CDR3 region: CASSLGGLAGYYEQYF. CDR3 DNA: TGTGCCAGCAGCTTAGGTGGACTAGCGGGGTATTACGAGCAGTACTTC.